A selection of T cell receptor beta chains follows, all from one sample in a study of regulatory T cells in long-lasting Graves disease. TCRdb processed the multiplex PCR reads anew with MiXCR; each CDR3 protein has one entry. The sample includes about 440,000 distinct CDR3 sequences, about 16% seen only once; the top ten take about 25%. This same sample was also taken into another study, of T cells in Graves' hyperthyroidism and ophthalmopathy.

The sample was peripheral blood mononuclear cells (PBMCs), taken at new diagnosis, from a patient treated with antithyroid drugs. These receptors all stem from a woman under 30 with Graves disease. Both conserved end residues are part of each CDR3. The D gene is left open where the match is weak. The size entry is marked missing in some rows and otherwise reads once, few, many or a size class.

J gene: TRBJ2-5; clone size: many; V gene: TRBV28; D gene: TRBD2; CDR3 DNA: TGTGCCAGCAGACCCGTTATAGCGGGGAGGACAGAGACCCAGTACTTC; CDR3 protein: CASRPVIAGRTETQYF
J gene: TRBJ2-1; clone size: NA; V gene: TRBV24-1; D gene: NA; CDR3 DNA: TGTGCCACCAGTGATGCTTCTAAGGGAGGGGGCGCCCACAATGAGCAGTTCTTC; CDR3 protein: CATSDASKGGGAHNEQFF
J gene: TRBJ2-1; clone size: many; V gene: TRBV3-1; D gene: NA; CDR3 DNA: TGTGCCAGCAGCCAGGGGCCCAATGAGCAGTTCTTC; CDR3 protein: CASSQGPNEQFF
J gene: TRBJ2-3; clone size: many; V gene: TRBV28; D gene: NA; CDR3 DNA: TGTGCCAGCAGTTTCCTAAGGGATAACACAGATACGCAGTATTTT; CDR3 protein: CASSFLRDNTDTQYF
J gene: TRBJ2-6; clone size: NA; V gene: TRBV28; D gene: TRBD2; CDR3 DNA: TGTGCCAGCAGAGCGGGAGGACCCCCTGGGGCCAACGTCCTGACTTTC; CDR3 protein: CASRAGGPPGANVLTF
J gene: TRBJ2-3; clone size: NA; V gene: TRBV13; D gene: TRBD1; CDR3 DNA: TGTGCCAGCAGCCCACAGGGGGCGCAGACAGATACGCAGTATTTT; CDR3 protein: CASSPQGAQTDTQYF
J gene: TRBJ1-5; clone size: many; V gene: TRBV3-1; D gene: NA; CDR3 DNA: TGTGCCAGCAGCCAAGATCCCCCTTGGGGCAGTAATAGCAATCAGCCCCAGCATTTT; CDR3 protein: CASSQDPPWGSNSNQPQHF
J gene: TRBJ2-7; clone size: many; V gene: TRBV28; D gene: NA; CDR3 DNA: TGTGCCAGCAGTCCAAATTACGAGCAGTACTTC; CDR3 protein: CASSPNYEQYF
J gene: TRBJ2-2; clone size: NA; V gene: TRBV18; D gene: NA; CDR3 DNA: TGTGCCAGCTCACCACATAGTGTCCAAACCAGCGGGGAGCTGTTTTTT; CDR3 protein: CASSPHSVQTSGELFF
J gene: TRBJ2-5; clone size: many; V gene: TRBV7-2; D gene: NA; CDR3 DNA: TGTGCCAGCAGCTTAGTTCCCAATGGCGGGTTACAAGAGACCCAGTACTTC; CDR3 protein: CASSLVPNGGLQETQYF
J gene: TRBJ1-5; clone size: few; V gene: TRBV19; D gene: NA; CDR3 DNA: TGTGCCTTTACCAAAGGGACAACTAATCAGCCCCAGCATTTT; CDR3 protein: CAFTKGTTNQPQHF
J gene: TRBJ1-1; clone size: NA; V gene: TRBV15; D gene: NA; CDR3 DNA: TGTGCCACCAGCAGAGATTCTGGAGGGAACACTGAAGCTTTCTTT; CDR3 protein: CATSRDSGGNTEAFF
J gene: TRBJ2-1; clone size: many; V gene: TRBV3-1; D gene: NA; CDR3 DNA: TGTGCCACCCAGGGAGAATTGGGAGGCCATTTCAACAATGAGCAGTTCTTC; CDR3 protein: CATQGELGGHFNNEQFF
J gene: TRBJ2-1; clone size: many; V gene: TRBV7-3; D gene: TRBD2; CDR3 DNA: TGTGCCAGCAGCCCGGGGACTAGCGGGAGTTCCTACAATGAGCAGTTCTTC; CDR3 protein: CASSPGTSGSSYNEQFF
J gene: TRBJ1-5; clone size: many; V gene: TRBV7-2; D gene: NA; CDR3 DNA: TGTGCCAGCAGCCTGGACACCGATCAGCCCCAGCATTTT; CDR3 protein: CASSLDTDQPQHF
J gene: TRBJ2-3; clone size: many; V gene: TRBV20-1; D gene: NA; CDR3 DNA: TGCAGTGCTAGAGAAACCAGCACAGATACGCAGTATTTT; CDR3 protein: CSARETSTDTQYF
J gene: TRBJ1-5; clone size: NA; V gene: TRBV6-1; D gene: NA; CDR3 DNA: TGTGCCAGCACCCTCGGGGCCGTTAATCAGCCCCAGCATTTT; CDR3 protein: CASTLGAVNQPQHF
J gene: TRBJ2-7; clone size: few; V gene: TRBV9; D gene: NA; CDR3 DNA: TGTGCCAGCAGCCGGGACTTTGAATACGAGCAGTACTTC; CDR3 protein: CASSRDFEYEQYF
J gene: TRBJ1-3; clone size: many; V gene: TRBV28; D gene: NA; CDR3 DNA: TGTGCCAGCAGTTGGGGGATTGACTCTGGAAACACCATATATTTT; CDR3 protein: CASSWGIDSGNTIYF
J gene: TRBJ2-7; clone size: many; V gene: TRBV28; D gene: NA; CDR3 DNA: TGTGCCAGCAGTGCCACAGGGATCTACGAGCAGTACTTC; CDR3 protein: CASSATGIYEQYF
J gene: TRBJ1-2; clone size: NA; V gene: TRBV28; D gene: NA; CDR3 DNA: TGTGCCAGCAGTTTAAGGGCAGGGGTTAACTATGGCTACACCTTC; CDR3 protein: CASSLRAGVNYGYTF
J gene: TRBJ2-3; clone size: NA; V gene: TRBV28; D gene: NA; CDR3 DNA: TGTGCCAGCACCTTAATGGATACGCAGTATTTT; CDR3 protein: CASTLMDTQYF
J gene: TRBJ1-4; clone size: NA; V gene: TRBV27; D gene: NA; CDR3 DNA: TGTGCCAGCAGGACACTCTCCAGTGAAAAACTGTTTTTT; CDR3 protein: CASRTLSSEKLFF
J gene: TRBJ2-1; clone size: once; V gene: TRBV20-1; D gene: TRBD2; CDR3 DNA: TGCAGTGCCGGGCCCGGCGGGAGGGGCAATGAGCAGTTCTTC; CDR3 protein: CSAGPGGRGNEQFF
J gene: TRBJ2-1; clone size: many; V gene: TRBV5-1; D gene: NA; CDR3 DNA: TGCGCCAGCAGCTTTTCAGGGTACAATGAGCAGTTCTTC; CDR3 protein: CASSFSGYNEQFF
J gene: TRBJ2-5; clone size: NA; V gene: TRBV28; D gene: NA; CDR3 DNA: TGTGCCAGCAGTTCTACAGGGTGGGAGACCCAGTACTTC; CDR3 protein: CASSSTGWETQYF
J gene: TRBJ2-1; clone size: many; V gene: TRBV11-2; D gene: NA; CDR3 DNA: TGTGCCAGCAGCTTAAAGATCTACAATGAGCAGTTCTTC; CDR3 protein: CASSLKIYNEQFF
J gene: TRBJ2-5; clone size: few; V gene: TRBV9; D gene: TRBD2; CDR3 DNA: TGTGCCAGCAGCATCGGACTAGCAAGAGGGGGGGAGACCCAGTACTTC; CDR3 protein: CASSIGLARGGETQYF
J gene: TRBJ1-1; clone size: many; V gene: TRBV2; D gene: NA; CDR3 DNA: TGTGCCAGCAGTGATCAGATATCAGGGACTGAAGCTTTCTTT; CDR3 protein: CASSDQISGTEAFF
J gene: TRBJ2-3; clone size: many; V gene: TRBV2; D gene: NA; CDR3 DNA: TGTGCCAGCAGTGACACGGGGGCGGACACAGATACGCAGTATTTT; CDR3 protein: CASSDTGADTDTQYF
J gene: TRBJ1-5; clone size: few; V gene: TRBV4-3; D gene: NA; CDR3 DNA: TGCGCCAGCAGCGAACAGGCCCTTAGCAATCAGCCCCAGCATTTT; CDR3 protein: CASSEQALSNQPQHF
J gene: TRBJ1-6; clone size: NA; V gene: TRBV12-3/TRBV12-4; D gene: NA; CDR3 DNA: TGTGCCAGCAGTTTAGCCCGCGACAGGTACCTCGAGAGTAATTCACCCCTCCACTTT; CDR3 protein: CASSLARDRYLESNSPLHF
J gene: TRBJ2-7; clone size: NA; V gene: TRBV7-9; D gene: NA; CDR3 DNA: TGTGCCAGCAGGGACTGGAGCGGAACCTACGAGCAGTACTTC; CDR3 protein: CASRDWSGTYEQYF
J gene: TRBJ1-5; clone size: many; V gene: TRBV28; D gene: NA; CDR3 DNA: TGTGCCAGCAGTCAGGGGAGACTTCAGCCCCAGCATTTT; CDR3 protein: CASSQGRLQPQHF
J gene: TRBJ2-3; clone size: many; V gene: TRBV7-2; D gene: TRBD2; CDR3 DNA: TGTGCCAGCAGCTTAGAGGTTGGGAGGGCCATAGATACGCAGTATTTT; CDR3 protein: CASSLEVGRAIDTQYF
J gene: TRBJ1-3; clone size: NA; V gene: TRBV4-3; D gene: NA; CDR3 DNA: TGCGCCAGCAGCCCCTCGCGGAGTTGGGACACCATATATTTT; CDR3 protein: CASSPSRSWDTIYF
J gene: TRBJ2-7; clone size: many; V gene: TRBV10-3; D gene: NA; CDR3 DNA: TGTGCCATCTCGGGGGAGATCTCCTACGAGCAGTACTTC; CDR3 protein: CAISGEISYEQYF
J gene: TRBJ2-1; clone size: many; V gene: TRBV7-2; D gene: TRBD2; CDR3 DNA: TGTGCCAGCAGCTTCACTAGCGACCCCTACAATGAGCAGTTCTTC; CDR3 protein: CASSFTSDPYNEQFF